The entry below gives a single TCR beta chain sequence along with its context. Its antigen is as yet unknown. The V and J ends lost 3 bases and 4 bases respectively, with 13 bases between them. The germline CDR1 and CDR2 sequences are WSHSY and SAAADI. CDR3 length: 15 residues. The study separated CD4+ cells into CD45RA+ naive and CD45RA-negative memory subsets. The data derive from a study of shared clonotypes between healthy human individuals. Study at large: Three plates each covered CD4 naive and memory; CD8 naive two, CD8 memory one. Study results and limitations: Clonotypes not shared had lower generation probabilities than those common to all four donors.

Sequencing used immunoSEQ multiplex PCR; TCRdb keeps in-frame clones, though not all of them. The table lists roughly 760,000 clones, roughly 70% of them singletons. The material sequenced was memory CD4+ T cells sorted from blood. This sample's subset: CD45RA-negative fraction. The source is a woman aged 30 to 39 in good health. The V gene is TRBV10-2, the J gene TRBJ1-5; D possibly corresponds to TRBD1 (5 bases). The CDR3 sequence: CASSDQGTWNQPQHF. CDR3 nucleotides: TGCGCCAGCAGTGACCAGGGAACATGGAATCAGCCCCAGCATTTT.